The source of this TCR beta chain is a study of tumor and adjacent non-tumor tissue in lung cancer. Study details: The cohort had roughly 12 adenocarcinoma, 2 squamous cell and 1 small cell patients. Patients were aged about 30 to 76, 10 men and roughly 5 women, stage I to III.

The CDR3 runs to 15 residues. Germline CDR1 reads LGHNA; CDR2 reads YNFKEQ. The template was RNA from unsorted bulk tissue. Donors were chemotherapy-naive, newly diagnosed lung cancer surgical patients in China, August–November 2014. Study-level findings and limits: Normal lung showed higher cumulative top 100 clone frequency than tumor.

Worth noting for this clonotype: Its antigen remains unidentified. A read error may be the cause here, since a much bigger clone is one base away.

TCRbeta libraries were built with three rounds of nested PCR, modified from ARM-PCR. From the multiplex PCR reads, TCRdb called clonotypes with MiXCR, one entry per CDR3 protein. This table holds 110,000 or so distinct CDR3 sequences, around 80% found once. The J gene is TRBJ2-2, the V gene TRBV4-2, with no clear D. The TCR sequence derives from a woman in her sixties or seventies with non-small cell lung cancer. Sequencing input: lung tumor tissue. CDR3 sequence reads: CVSSQELQHTGELFF. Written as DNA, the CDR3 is TGTGTCAGCAGCCAAGAGTTACAGCACACCGGGGAGCTGTTTTTT.